The 3 T cell receptor beta chains listed next were all sequenced from one sample in a study of T cells in Graves' hyperthyroidism and ophthalmopathy. RNA transcripts gave rise to amplified TCR beta CDR3 regions. TCR CDR3 regions were first amplified by RT-PCR with HTBI primers. TCRdb ran MiXCR on the multiplex PCR reads and lists one entry per CDR3 protein. This sample has about 130,000 distinct CDR3 sequences, with 22% found just once. What was sequenced was blood. These receptors were taken from a woman aged 45 to 65 with Graves' hyperthyroidism that later progressed to Graves' ophthalmopathy.

Comment on this clonotype: It may be a read error: a sequence one base away is much more abundant. The rearrangement links TRBV2 to TRBJ2-3, with D uncertain. CDR3 length: 16 residues. The germline V gene encodes CDR1 SNHLY and CDR2 FYNNEI. Trimming took off 6 bases at V and 4 bases at J, with 20 bases between the two ends. The CDR3 spells CASRHERSLMADTQYF. DNA for the CDR3: TGTGCCAGCAGGCACGAACGGAGTCTTATGGCAGATACGCAGTATTTT.

This clonotype came up many times. This chain connects TRBV20-1 to TRBJ1-5; D call uncertain. The CDR3 loop spans 16 amino acids. V was clipped by 0 bases and J by 2 bases, with 14 bases between them. From germline, CDR1 is DFQATT and CDR2 SNEGSKA (reference sequence). This CDR3 is CSARDWEGGGNQPQHF. CDR3 bases: TGCAGTGCTAGAGATTGGGAGGGCGGCGGCAATCAGCCCCAGCATTTT.

This clonotype was seen at least ten times. This rearrangement joins TRBV6-2 or TRBV6-3 to TRBJ2-7, with 8 bases that match TRBD2. Germline V gives CDR1 MNHEY, CDR2 SVGEGT. The length of the CDR3 is 16 residues. V was pared by 7 bases and J by 5 bases, with 16 bases of the junction left unmatched. The CDR3: CASIPETGTRGHEQYF. For the CDR3, the DNA is TGTGCCAGCATTCCAGAAACCGGGACTAGGGGCCACGAGCAGTACTTC.